One and the same sample provided the 15 T cell receptor beta chains below, sequenced in a study of blood T cells in healthy people across ages. A second PCR, run for about 6 to 11 cycles, used a sample-barcoded 5' primer plus a J-beta primer mix. TCRdb reprocessed the 5' RACE reads via MiXCR and lists one record per CDR3 protein. Seen here are approximately 1.5 million distinct CDR3 sequences, 42% observed once, and the top ten hold about 3.8%. Sequenced material: blood. The source of these receptors is a woman between 18 and 30 years old in good health.

The chain has TRBV7-8 and TRBJ2-1; TRBD2 is a possible D gene (7 bases). The V end was cut by 1 base, the J end by 4 bases, with 11 bases between. The germline CDR1 and CDR2 sequences are SGHVS and FQNEAQ. This CDR3 spans 15 amino acids. The CDR3 region has the DNA TGTGCCAGCAGCTTAGAGGAGGGGGGGTACAATGAGCAGTTCTTC. Its protein product is CASSLEEGGYNEQFF.

The gene calls are TRBV28 and TRBJ2-1; 12 bases map to TRBD2. Germline V gene sequence: CDR1 MDHEN, CDR2 SYDVKM. After removal of 6 bases from V and 6 bases from J, the junction contained 12 bases not matched to a gene. The CDR3 has 17 amino acids. The CDR3 spells CASSIPGASGRGNEQFF. DNA of the CDR3: TGTGCCAGCAGCATCCCAGGGGCTAGCGGGAGGGGCAATGAGCAGTTCTTC.

The chain employs TRBV6-5 and TRBJ2-3; 8 bases match TRBD2. Germline loops: CDR1 MNHEY, CDR2 SVGAGI. J gave up 11 bases and V 2 bases, and 9 bases lay outside the gene matches. The CDR3 has 14 amino acids. The CDR3 DNA sequence: TGTGCCAGCAGTTACGACGGGAGGGATTCCAGGCAGTATTTT. Translation: CASSYDGRDSRQYF.

The chain joins TRBV27 to TRBJ2-1; possibly TRBD2 for D (6 bases). The CDR3 has 15 residues. Trimming removed 4 bases from V and 3 bases from J, with 13 bases in between. Looked up from germline, CDR1 is MNHEY and CDR2 is SMNVEV (reference sequence). This chain's CDR3 is CASSSLAEVYNEQFF. The CDR3, as DNA: TGTGCCAGCAGTTCTTTAGCGGAAGTCTACAATGAGCAGTTCTTC.

The V gene is TRBV4-1, the J gene TRBJ2-5, with 7 positions matching TRBD2. The CDR3 runs to 15 residues. Germline V gene data show CDR1 as MGHRA and CDR2 as YSYEKL. The junction had 4 bases not matched to a gene; V was cut back by 0 bases and J by 3 bases. CDR3 sequence reads: CASSQELGLEETQYF. The CDR3 DNA follows: TGCGCCAGCAGCCAAGAATTAGGACTAGAAGAGACCCAGTACTTC.

The chain is built from TRBV9 and TRBJ2-5; 11 positions match TRBD1. The end of the DNA fits TRBJ2-7 better, so the J call may be wrong. Per the germline V gene, CDR1 is SGDLS and CDR2 is YYNGEE. This CDR3 has 15 residues. As DNA, the CDR3 is TGTGCCAGCAGCGTTGCCGGGACAGGGGGAGACGAGCAGTACTTC. Protein product: CASSVAGTGGDEQYF.

V and J are TRBV20-1 and TRBJ2-1, with TRBD2 identical over 8 bases. Germline CDR1 reads DFQATT; CDR2 reads SNEGSKA (reference sequence). CDR3 length: 16 residues. V trimming: 5 bases; J trimming: 7 bases; junction bases outside the gene matches: 16. The CDR3 here is CSASTRTGGHYNEQFF. The CDR3 coding sequence is TGCAGTGCTTCAACGCGGACGGGGGGGCATTATAATGAGCAGTTCTTC.

In its sample, this clonotype was seen a few times. The chain couples TRBV4-3 to TRBJ2-1; 8 bases agree with TRBD1. V was clipped by 0 bases and J by 4 bases; unmatched bases: 14. This CDR3 spans 19 amino acids. Per the germline V gene, CDR1 is LGHNA and CDR2 is YSLEER. Here the CDR3 DNA reads TGCGCCAGCAGCCAAGACCCGCGAACACAGGGGGGATTTTACAATGAGCAGTTCTTC. Residues: CASSQDPRTQGGFYNEQFF.

CDR3 nucleotides: TGCAGTTCGGGGGGGACGAACGAGCAGTACTTC. Protein sequence: CSSGGTNEQYF. The J gene is TRBJ2-7, the V gene TRBV20-1, with 8 positions matching TRBD2. J gave up 5 bases and V 8 bases, and 5 bases lay outside the gene matches. Germline-derived CDR1 and CDR2 are DFQATT and SNEGSKA (reference sequence). This CDR3 has 11 amino acids.

The rearrangement joins TRBV7-2 to TRBJ2-5; 7 bases match TRBD1. The junction had 9 bases not matched to a gene; V was cut back by 6 bases and J by 5 bases. The CDR3 length is 14 residues. Looked up from germline, CDR1 is SGHTA and CDR2 is FQGNSA. Written as DNA, the CDR3 is TGTGCCAGCAGTCCCGAGACAGGGAGCGAGACCCAGTACTTC. This translates into CASSPETGSETQYF.

The rearrangement uses TRBV6-2 or TRBV6-3 and TRBJ1-2; D might be TRBD1 (6 bases). The CDR3 covers 16 residues. Germline CDR1 and CDR2: MNHEY and SVGEGT. With 6 bases removed from V and 5 bases from J, the gap between germline ends came to 22 bases. The CDR3 region has the DNA TGTGCCAGCAGCCCTAATCGCCGGACAGCCCTTTATGGCTACACCTTC. Protein sequence: CASSPNRRTALYGYTF.

The chain uses TRBV12-3 or TRBV12-4 and TRBJ2-4; tentative D call: TRBD2 (7 bases). This CDR3 comprises 16 residues. The V gene lost 6 bases and the J gene lost 1 base, with 16 bases spanning the gap. CDR3 nucleotide sequence: TGTGCCAGCAGCCCTGGGGGGGCCGGGGCCAAAAACATTCAGTACTTC. Its translation is CASSPGGAGAKNIQYF.

The chain recombines TRBV4-1 with TRBJ1-2; D gene ambiguous. The CDR3 is 14 residues long. Germline V CDR1 and CDR2: MGHRA, YSYEKL. V lost 2 bases and J lost 7, with 14 bases in between. The CDR3 is CASSQMTLLGGYTF. As DNA, the CDR3 is TGCGCCAGCAGCCAAATGACCTTATTGGGTGGCTACACCTTC.

This sequence joins TRBV4-3 and TRBJ1-2; 9 bases are shared with TRBD1. Germline V gene lookup returns CDR1 LGHNA and CDR2 YSLEER. The CDR3 has 15 amino acids. V gave up 4 bases and J gave up 4 bases; unmatched junction bases: 7. The CDR3 is CASSPTGQGGYGYTF. In DNA, the CDR3 is TGCGCCAGCAGCCCTACGGGACAGGGTGGCTATGGCTACACCTTC.

This chain connects TRBV12-3 or TRBV12-4 to TRBJ2-3; 13 bases match TRBD2. CDR3 length: 14 amino acids. The V and J ends lost 5 bases and 8 bases, in that order; junction bases with no gene match: 4. The CDR3 loop is CASSQRTSGSTQYF. The CDR3 DNA is TGTGCCAGCAGTCAGCGGACTAGCGGGAGTACGCAGTATTTT.